Below, 30 T cell receptor beta chains from the same sample are listed, as sequenced in a study of control samples from healthy donors and cancer patients. Some clones are missing from TCRdb's copy, which holds only in-frame ones; the method was immunoSEQ multiplex PCR. The sample has under 150,000 clones, around 86% seen once. The sample comprised blood. The receptors stem from a man younger than 45 in good health.

The V call is TRBV7-8, the J call TRBJ2-1; TRBD1 matches at 11 bases. The germline V gene encodes CDR1 SGHVS and CDR2 FQNEAQ. This CDR3 has 16 residues. The V and J ends lost 5 bases and 6 bases, in that order; junction bases with no gene match: 9. This chain's CDR3 is CASSQGPGQGVNEQFF. The DNA of the CDR3 is TGTGCCAGCAGCCAGGGTCCGGGACAGGGGGTCAATGAGCAGTTCTTC.

The chain is built from TRBV11-2 and TRBJ2-3, with no clear D. Trimming left V 5 bases short and J 2 bases short, with 11 bases between. Germline assignment: CDR1 SGHAT and CDR2 FQNNGV. CDR3 length: 14 amino acids. This CDR3 is CASSPEVDTDTQYF. The CDR3 DNA reads as TGTGCCAGCAGCCCAGAGGTGGACACAGATACGCAGTATTTT.

The genes are TRBV19 and TRBJ2-3; D call uncertain. Germline CDR1 LNHDA, CDR2 SQIVND (reference sequence). This CDR3 region has 15 residues. Trimming removed 3 bases at V and 2 bases at J, with 12 bases between. CDR3 sequence (DNA): TGTGCCAGTAGTATTGGGGTATACCTCACAGATACGCAGTATTTT. Protein sequence: CASSIGVYLTDTQYF.

J is TRBJ2-7 and V is TRBV7-2; tentatively, D is TRBD2 (6 bases). Trimming removed 1 base from V and 7 bases from J, with 17 bases in between. CDR3 length equals 15 residues. Germline V lookup: CDR1 SGHTA, CDR2 FQGNSA. The CDR3: CASSLDPGRAGEQYF. CDR3 DNA: TGTGCCAGCAGCTTAGATCCGGGAAGGGCGGGGGAGCAGTACTTC.

The J gene is TRBJ2-3, the V gene TRBV9, with TRBD2 identical over 11 bases. The germline CDR1 and CDR2 sequences are SGDLS and YYNGEE. The V gene end was trimmed by 0 bases and the J gene end by 4 bases; junction bases not matched to a gene: 4. The CDR3 runs 16 residues. In nucleotides, the CDR3 is TGTGCCAGCAGCGTAGGGCTAGCGGGAGGATCAGATACGCAGTATTTT. Translated, it gives CASSVGLAGGSDTQYF.

The chain has TRBV25-1 and TRBJ2-4; the D is unclear. V lost 2 bases and J lost 0, with 11 bases in between. The CDR3 has 16 residues. The germline CDR1 and CDR2 sequences are MGHDK and SYGVNS. The DNA for the CDR3 is TGTGCCAGCAGTGAAAAGGGAACCCTAGCCAAAAACATTCAGTACTTC. It codes for CASSEKGTLAKNIQYF.

The chain joins TRBV6-5 to TRBJ1-1, with D perhaps matching TRBD1 (5 bases). Germline CDR1 reads MNHEY; CDR2 reads SVGAGI. Deletions cut 0 bases from V and 5 bases from J, with 7 bases between. The CDR3 length is 13 residues. CDR3 sequence: CASSYSGETEAFF. The CDR3 region has the DNA TGTGCCAGCAGTTACTCAGGGGAGACTGAAGCTTTCTTT.

V is TRBV9 and J is TRBJ1-4; TRBD1 agrees at 8 bases. Unmatched junction bases numbered 8, after V lost 3 bases and J lost 7 bases. The CDR3 spans 15 residues. Germline values: CDR1 SGDLS, CDR2 YYNGEE. Written as DNA, the CDR3 is TGTGCCAGCAGCGGGACAGGGTCCCTCGGTGAAAAACTGTTTTTT. Translating it yields CASSGTGSLGEKLFF.

This clone was detected once. V and J are TRBV29-1 and TRBJ1-1, with D hard to call. Trimming pared 5 bases from V and 4 bases from J, leaving 14 bases between. Germline CDR1 SQVTM, CDR2 ANQGSEA. The length of the CDR3 is 13 residues. CDR3 region: CSVRATRGTEAFF. Written as DNA, the CDR3 is TGCAGCGTTCGTGCAACCCGAGGCACTGAAGCTTTCTTT.

As DNA, the CDR3 is TGTGCCAGCAGATATCAGGGGTCTGAAGCTTTCTTT. This gives the protein CASRYQGSEAFF. V usage is TRBV12-3 or TRBV12-4 and J usage is TRBJ1-1; a possible D gene is TRBD1 (6 bases). The CDR3 consists of 12 residues. Trimming took off 6 bases at V and 6 bases at J, with 11 bases between the two ends.

V and J are TRBV6-6 and TRBJ2-1; 11 bases agree with TRBD2. CDR1 is MNHNY, CDR2 SVGAGI, per germline (reference sequence). This CDR3 contains 15 residues. V gave up 4 bases and J gave up 6 bases; unmatched junction bases: 5. The CDR3 protein is CASSSGTSGGNEQFF. CDR3 DNA sequence: TGTGCCAGCAGTTCCGGGACTAGCGGAGGCAATGAGCAGTTCTTC.

The chain has TRBV27 and TRBJ2-2, with D possibly TRBD1 on 6 matching bases. The germline V gene encodes CDR1 MNHEY and CDR2 SMNVEV (reference sequence). Trimming removed 6 bases at V and 1 base at J, with 9 bases between. The CDR3 covers 14 residues. The CDR3 reads CASSPRGNTGELFF. CDR3 in DNA: TGTGCCAGCAGCCCCAGGGGGAACACCGGGGAGCTGTTTTTT.

Only a few counts were recorded for this clone. The chain combines TRBV4-2 with TRBJ1-5, with 7 bases identical to TRBD1. The CDR3 runs to 15 residues. Trimming at V came to 3 bases and at J to 4 bases, leaving 6 bases not matched to a gene. The germline V gene has CDR1 LGHNA and CDR2 YNFKEQ. The CDR3: CASSQEGAGNQPQHF. CDR3 DNA: TGTGCCAGCAGCCAGGAGGGGGCGGGAAATCAGCCCCAGCATTTT.

This clone was picked up one time. The chain couples TRBV15 to TRBJ2-5, with D perhaps being TRBD1 or TRBD2 (5 bases each). V lost 3 bases and J 3 bases, leaving 17 bases between the germline ends. Germline values: CDR1 LNHNV, CDR2 YYDKDF (reference sequence). This CDR3 comprises 16 residues. The CDR3 loop reads CATSSELGTSEETQYF. The CDR3 DNA sequence: TGTGCCACCAGCAGCGAGCTGGGGACCAGTGAAGAGACCCAGTACTTC.

The J gene is TRBJ2-3, the V gene TRBV4-3; D ambiguous. Trimming removed 5 bases from V and 2 bases from J, with 14 bases in between. The germline V gene encodes CDR1 LGHNA and CDR2 YSLEER. The CDR3 has 15 residues. The CDR3 spells CASSSETYNTDTQYF. The CDR3 DNA reads as TGCGCCAGCAGCAGTGAGACATATAACACAGATACGCAGTATTTT.

This clone was seen once. The chain carries TRBV5-5 and TRBJ1-1; D gene uncertain. Germline-derived CDR1 and CDR2 are SGHKS and YYEKEE (reference sequence). This CDR3 is built from 15 residues. V lost 1 base, J lost 0 bases, and 10 bases lay in between. The DNA for the CDR3 is TGTGCCAGCAGCTTGTTTGCAGGAATGAACACTGAAGCTTTCTTT. Protein product: CASSLFAGMNTEAFF.

V usage is TRBV3-1 (or the pseudogene TRBV3-2) and J usage is TRBJ2-6, with 11 bases lining up with TRBD1. Germline V gives CDR1 LGHDT, CDR2 YNNKEL (reference sequence). This CDR3 is built from 18 residues. J gave up 0 bases and V 2 bases, and 3 bases lay outside the gene matches. As DNA, the CDR3 is TGTGCCAGCAGCCAAAGAGGGACAGGGGGCTCTGGGGCCAACGTCCTGACTTTC. It specifies CASSQRGTGGSGANVLTF.

The CDR3 loop reads CASSQGVFAYNEQFF. CDR3 sequence (DNA): TGTGCCAGCAGCCAGGGGGTATTCGCCTACAATGAGCAGTTCTTC. The V and J genes are TRBV13 and TRBJ2-1; 7 bases map to TRBD1. The ends lost 5 bases at V and 2 bases at J; junction bases unmatched: 6. This CDR3 is 15 amino acids long. Germline assignment: CDR1 PRHDT and CDR2 FYEKMQ (reference sequence).

J is TRBJ2-5 and V is TRBV19, with 11 bases matching TRBD1. Germline assignment: CDR1 LNHDA and CDR2 SQIVND (reference sequence). V lost 9 bases, J lost 4 bases, and 7 bases stayed unmatched. This CDR3 contains 14 residues. Here the CDR3 reads CASQGTGGRETQYF. Here the CDR3 DNA reads TGTGCCAGCCAGGGGACAGGGGGTCGAGAGACCCAGTACTTC.

V gene TRBV25-1 combines with J gene TRBJ2-7; TRBD1 is a possible D gene (5 bases). CDR3 length: 16 amino acids. Trimming removed 6 bases from V and 4 bases from J, with 22 bases in between. CDR1 is MGHDK and CDR2 is SYGVNS in the germline V gene. CDR3 amino acids: CASSPAQGSERYEQYF. CDR3 DNA sequence: TGTGCCAGCAGCCCCGCCCAGGGATCGGAACGGTACGAGCAGTACTTC.

V and J are TRBV6-2 or TRBV6-3 and TRBJ1-1, with D maybe TRBD1 (5 bases). V was pared by 6 bases and J by 6 bases, with 11 bases between. The CDR3 extends over 12 amino acids. Germline V gives CDR1 MNHEY, CDR2 SVGEGT. The CDR3 coding sequence is TGTGCCAGCAGCTGCGGGGGGGCTGAAGCTTTCTTT. It is translated as CASSCGGAEAFF.

This chain links TRBV12-3 or TRBV12-4 with TRBJ1-1; D unclear. This CDR3 is built from 13 residues. Trimming pared 5 bases from V and 2 bases from J, leaving 9 bases between. DNA for the CDR3: TGTGCCAGCAGTCGGAACGTAAACACTGAAGCTTTCTTT. Its translation: CASSRNVNTEAFF.

The chain has TRBV5-1 and TRBJ2-7, with D maybe TRBD1 (6 bases). The V gene's germline CDR1 is SGHRS and CDR2 YFSETQ. Trimming pared 2 bases from V and 2 bases from J, leaving 11 bases between. The CDR3 has 14 residues. The CDR3 DNA follows: TGCGCCAGCAGCTTCTCTGGGACACCCTACGAGCAGTACTTC. Its translation: CASSFSGTPYEQYF.

The CDR3 reads CATSRELANEQFF. Written as DNA, the CDR3 is TGTGCCACCAGCAGAGAACTAGCGAATGAGCAGTTCTTC. V usage is TRBV15 and J usage is TRBJ2-1; TRBD2 agrees at 7 bases. The trim removed 0 bases at V and 7 bases at J, leaving 0 bases unmatched. This CDR3 is 13 amino acids long. CDR1 and CDR2 (germline): LNHNV, YYDKDF (reference sequence).

The chain joins TRBV5-1 to TRBJ1-2; D remains ambiguous. Trimming left V 0 bases short and J 5 bases short, with 5 bases between. The CDR3 length is 12 residues. CDR1 and CDR2 (germline): SGHRS, YFSETQ. CDR3 DNA sequence: TGCGCCAGCAGCTTGGACAAGTATGGCTACACCTTC. It yields the protein CASSLDKYGYTF.

The chain uses TRBV30 and TRBJ2-3, with 9 bases matching TRBD2. The V segment lost 0 bases and the J segment 3 bases; nucleotides outside the gene matches: 10. Germline CDR1 reads GTSNPN; CDR2 reads SVGIG (reference sequence). CDR3 length equals 17 residues. The CDR3 DNA follows: TGTGCCTGGAGTGTCGCGGGAGGGCCTTTGAGGACAGATACGCAGTATTTT. Translated: CAWSVAGGPLRTDTQYF.

The chain joins TRBV2 to TRBJ1-5; a weak D match, TRBD1 (6 bases). CDR1 and CDR2 from the germline V gene are SNHLY and FYNNEI. This CDR3 has 17 amino acids. V was trimmed by 4 bases and J by 3 bases, leaving 19 bases between them. The CDR3: CASSGLQGYLNNQPQHF. The DNA for the CDR3 is TGTGCCAGCAGTGGGTTACAGGGATATCTTAACAATCAGCCCCAGCATTTT.

This chain joins TRBV9 and TRBJ2-1, with 11 bases matching TRBD2. With V trimmed by 3 bases and J by 8 bases, 10 bases remained unmatched. Germline loops: CDR1 SGDLS, CDR2 YYNGEE. The CDR3 covers 16 residues. The CDR3 here is CASSAVAGGPIHEQFF. The DNA for the CDR3 is TGTGCCAGCAGCGCTGTAGCGGGAGGGCCCATCCATGAGCAGTTCTTC.

The chain combines TRBV6-4 with TRBJ2-1, with D hard to call. The CDR3 loop spans 12 amino acids. Trimming left V 3 bases short and J 4 bases short, with 4 bases between. In germline, CDR1 is MRHNA, CDR2 SNTAGT. This CDR3 is CASSEAYNEQFF. The CDR3 DNA sequence: TGTGCCAGCAGTGAAGCATACAATGAGCAGTTCTTC.

The table lists this clone with a few counts. CDR3 sequence reads: CASSEGSGPYEQYF. DNA for the CDR3: TGTGCCAGCAGTGAAGGTAGCGGCCCCTACGAGCAGTACTTC. The chain joins TRBV6-1 to TRBJ2-7, with D possibly being TRBD2 (6 bases). Looked up from germline, CDR1 is MNHNS and CDR2 is SASEGT. This CDR3 has 14 residues. V was clipped by 1 base and J by 2 bases, with 9 bases between them.